The clone carrying this TCR beta chain was seen repeatedly, ten times or more. Since the library was made to target alpha chains, this beta chain is a stray read and its abundance is not meaningful. The germline gives CDR1 SEHNR, CDR2 FQNEAQ (reference sequence). V was clipped by 3 bases and J by 0 bases, with 8 bases between them. The CDR3 loop spans 14 amino acids. Time point defined: sample taken at primary tumor resection. No cell sorting; template was whole RNA from tumor, lung tissue or PBMC. TCRdb called the 5' RACE reads again in MiXCR, with one record for every CDR3 protein. The sample includes about 13,000 distinct CDR3 sequences, 5.2% of them seen just once. This sample is part of a study of spatial heterogeneity in lung cancer.

This receptor was obtained from a human donor with early-stage non-small cell lung cancer. The starting material was lung tumor tissue, obtained at surgery. The V call is TRBV7-9, the J call TRBJ1-1; no clear D gene. The CDR3 is CASSLVGLNTEAFF. The CDR3 nucleotides read TGTGCCAGCAGCTTGGTAGGGCTGAACACTGAAGCTTTCTTT. Complete variable domain (other parts from reference TRBV7-9 and TRBJ1-1): DTGVSQNPRHKITKRGQNVTFRCDPISEHNRLYWYRQTLGQGPEFLTYFQNEAQLEKSRLLSDRFSAERPKGSFSTLEIQRTEQGDSAMYLCASSLVGLNTEAFFGQGTRLTVV.